This paragraph reports one T cell receptor (beta chain). V was clipped by 4 bases and J by 2 bases, with 11 bases between them. This CDR3 is 14 amino acids long. The germline V gene has CDR1 LGHDT and CDR2 YNNKEL (reference sequence). Per the authors' pipeline: Estimation of nucleated cell counts relied on the amplification of reference gene primers. Assay: immunoSEQ multiplex PCR; the TCRdb copy retains only in-frame clones and omits some. V, J and clone size were drawn from that table, and D and trimming were deduced from the DNA. This table holds 93,000 or so clones, about 85% found once. The sample originates from a study of blood T cell repertoires in COVID-19.

The rearrangement joins TRBV3-1 (or the pseudogene TRBV3-2) to TRBJ1-1, with D tentatively TRBD1 (5 bases). This clonotype originated in a man in his forties or fifties in a cohort sampled during active COVID-19. The sequenced sample was peripheral blood. CDR3 residues: CASSLRQPNTEAFF. In DNA form, the CDR3 reads TGTGCCAGCAGCCTTCGACAGCCTAACACTGAAGCTTTCTTT.